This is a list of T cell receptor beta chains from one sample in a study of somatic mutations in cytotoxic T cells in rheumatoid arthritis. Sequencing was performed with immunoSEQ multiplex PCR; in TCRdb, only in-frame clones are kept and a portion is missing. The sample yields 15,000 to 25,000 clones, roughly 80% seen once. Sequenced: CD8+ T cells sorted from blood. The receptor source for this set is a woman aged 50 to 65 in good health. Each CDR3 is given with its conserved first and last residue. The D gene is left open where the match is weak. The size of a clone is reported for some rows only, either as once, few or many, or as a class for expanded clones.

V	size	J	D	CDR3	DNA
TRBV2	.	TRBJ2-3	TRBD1	CASLKAETGPAPDTQYF	TGTGCCAGCCTAAAGGCCGAGACAGGGCCCGCCCCAGATACGCAGTATTTT
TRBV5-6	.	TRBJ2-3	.	CASSFEGERTDTQYF	TGTGCCAGCAGCTTCGAAGGGGAGCGCACAGATACGCAGTATTTT
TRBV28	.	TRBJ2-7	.	CASSYAQGFYEQYF	TGTGCCAGCAGTTACGCCCAGGGGTTCTACGAGCAGTACTTC
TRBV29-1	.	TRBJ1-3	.	CSVGGTGDRSGNTIYF	TGCAGCGTTGGCGGGACCGGGGACCGCTCTGGAAACACCATATATTTT
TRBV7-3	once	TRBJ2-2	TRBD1	CASSLTGTGAIGELFF	TGTGCCAGCAGCTTAACGGGGACAGGGGCTATCGGGGAGCTGTTTTTT
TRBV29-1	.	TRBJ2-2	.	CSVEVRGVRNTGELFF	TGCAGCGTTGAAGTAAGGGGTGTGAGGAACACCGGGGAGCTGTTTTTT
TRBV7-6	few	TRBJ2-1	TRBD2	CASSLASGGVYNEQFF	TGTGCCAGCAGCTTGGCTAGCGGGGGGGTTTACAATGAGCAGTTCTTC
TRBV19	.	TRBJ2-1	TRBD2	CASTFSGGAHNEQFF	TGTGCCAGTACCTTTAGCGGGGGGGCGCACAATGAGCAGTTCTTC
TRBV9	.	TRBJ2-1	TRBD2	CASSASGTSRREQFF	TGTGCCAGCAGCGCATCCGGGACTAGCCGACGGGAGCAGTTCTTC
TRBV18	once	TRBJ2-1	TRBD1	CASSPSTGYPPNEQFF	TGTGCCAGCTCACCGTCGACAGGGTATCCCCCCAATGAGCAGTTCTTC
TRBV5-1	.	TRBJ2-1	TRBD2	CASSAGGLDNEQFF	TGCGCCAGCAGCGCGGGGGGGTTGGACAATGAGCAGTTCTTC
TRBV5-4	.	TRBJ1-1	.	CASSVSMNTEAFF	TGTGCCAGCAGCGTATCAATGAACACTGAAGCTTTCTTT
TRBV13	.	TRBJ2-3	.	CASSPRGAGYTDTQYF	TGTGCCAGCAGCCCCCGGGGGGCCGGGTACACAGATACGCAGTATTTT
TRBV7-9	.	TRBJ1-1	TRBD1	CASSSMTGVNTEAFF	TGTGCCAGCAGCTCAATGACAGGGGTTAACACTGAAGCTTTCTTT
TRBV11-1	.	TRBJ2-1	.	CASSPGRSSYNEQFF	TGTGCCAGCAGCCCAGGGAGATCGTCGTACAATGAGCAGTTCTTC
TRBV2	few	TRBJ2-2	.	CASSPSTAYTGELFF	TGTGCCAGCAGTCCATCGACAGCCTACACCGGGGAGCTGTTTTTT
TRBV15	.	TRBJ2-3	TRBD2	CATSRTSALTDTQYF	TGTGCCACTTCGAGGACTAGCGCCCTAACAGATACGCAGTATTTT
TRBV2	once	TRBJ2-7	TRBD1	CASSEAGTGSYEQYF	TGTGCCAGCAGTGAAGCCGGGACAGGGTCTTACGAGCAGTACTTC
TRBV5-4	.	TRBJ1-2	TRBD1	CASSSPGQSPNYGYTF	TGTGCCAGCAGCTCACCGGGACAGTCCCCTAACTATGGCTACACCTTC
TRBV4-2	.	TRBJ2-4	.	CASSQEGGSWAKNIQYF	TGTGCCAGCAGCCAAGAAGGAGGTTCATGGGCCAAAAACATTCAGTACTTC
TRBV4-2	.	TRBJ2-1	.	CASSQGNEQFF	TGTGCCAGCAGCCAAGGGAACGAGCAGTTCTTC
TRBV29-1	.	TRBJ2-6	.	CSVEAEGDGANVLTF	TGCAGCGTTGAAGCGGAGGGGGACGGGGCCAACGTCCTGACTTTC
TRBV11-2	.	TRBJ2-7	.	CASGWTEYEQYF	TGTGCCAGCGGCTGGACAGAGTACGAGCAGTACTTC
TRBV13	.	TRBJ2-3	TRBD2	CASSHSGRMYTQYF	TGTGCCAGCAGCCACAGCGGGAGGATGTATACGCAGTATTTT
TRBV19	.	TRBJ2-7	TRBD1	CASSMGQGSYEQYF	TGTGCCAGTAGTATGGGACAGGGGTCCTACGAGCAGTACTTC
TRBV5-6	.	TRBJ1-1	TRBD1	CASSAGQGWDTEAFF	TGTGCCAGCAGCGCGGGACAGGGATGGGACACTGAAGCTTTCTTT
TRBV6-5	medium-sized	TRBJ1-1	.	CASSYGGTEAFF	TGTGCCAGCAGTTACGGTGGGACTGAAGCTTTCTTT
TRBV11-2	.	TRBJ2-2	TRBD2	CASTSLVGGGDAGELFF	TGTGCCAGCACCTCGCTGGTTGGCGGGGGAGACGCCGGGGAGCTGTTTTTT
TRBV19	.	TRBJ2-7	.	CASSTTGSSYEQYF	TGTGCCAGTAGTACCACAGGGAGCTCCTACGAGCAGTACTTC
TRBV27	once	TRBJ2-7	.	CASSLSASYEQYF	TGTGCCAGCAGTTTATCAGCATCCTACGAGCAGTACTTC
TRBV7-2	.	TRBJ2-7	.	CASSTGHVYEQYF	TGTGCCAGCAGCACCGGACACGTTTACGAGCAGTACTTC
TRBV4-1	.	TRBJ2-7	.	CASSRNSWDEQYF	TGCGCCAGCAGTCGTAATTCCTGGGACGAGCAGTACTTC
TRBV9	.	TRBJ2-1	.	CASSPRENEQFF	TGTGCCAGCAGCCCCCGGGAGAATGAGCAGTTCTTC
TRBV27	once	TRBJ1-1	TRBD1	CASSLSTGSYDTEAFF	TGTGCCAGCAGTTTATCGACAGGGTCGTATGACACTGAAGCTTTCTTT
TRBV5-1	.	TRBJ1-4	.	CATTVATNEKLFF	TGCGCCACCACGGTTGCAACTAATGAAAAACTGTTTTTT
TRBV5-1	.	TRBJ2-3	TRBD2	CASSPGTSGGATDTQYF	TGCGCCAGCAGCCCCGGGACTAGCGGGGGGGCCACAGATACGCAGTATTTT
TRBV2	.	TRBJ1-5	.	CASSEAGFGQTPRHF	TGTGCCAGCAGTGAAGCGGGCTTTGGACAGACCCCCAGGCATTTT
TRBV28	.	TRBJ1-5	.	CASSLGPQHF	TGTGCCAGCAGTTTGGGGCCCCAGCATTTT
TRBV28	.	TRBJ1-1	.	CASSLTSGGWGTEAFF	TGTGCCAGCAGTTTAACGTCGGGGGGTTGGGGCACTGAAGCTTTCTTT
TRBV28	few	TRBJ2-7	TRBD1	CASNWDRAEQYF	TGTGCCAGCAACTGGGACAGGGCCGAGCAGTACTTC
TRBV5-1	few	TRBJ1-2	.	CASSPGGAPYGYTF	TGCGCCAGCAGCCCCGGGGGGGCCCCGTATGGCTACACCTTC
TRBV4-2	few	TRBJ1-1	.	CASSPEGRLMNTEAFF	TGTGCCAGCAGCCCGGAGGGCAGGCTTATGAACACTGAAGCTTTCTTT
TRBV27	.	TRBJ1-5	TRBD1	CASSLAGGWNQPQHF	TGTGCCAGCAGTTTAGCAGGGGGCTGGAATCAGCCCCAGCATTTT
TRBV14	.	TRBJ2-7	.	CASSQEPSGEQYF	TGTGCCAGCAGCCAAGAGCCGTCGGGCGAGCAGTACTTC
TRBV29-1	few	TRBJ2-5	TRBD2	CSVEWGREGTQYF	TGCAGCGTTGAATGGGGGAGGGAAGGGACCCAGTACTTC
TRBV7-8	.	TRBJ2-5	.	CASSLWVPETQYF	TGTGCCAGCAGCTTATGGGTCCCGGAGACCCAGTACTTC
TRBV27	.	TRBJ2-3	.	CASNPEGTDTQYF	TGTGCCAGTAACCCGGAGGGCACAGATACGCAGTATTTT
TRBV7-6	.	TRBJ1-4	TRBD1	CASSLAQGATNEKLFF	TGTGCCAGCAGCTTAGCCCAGGGGGCAACTAATGAAAAACTGTTTTTT
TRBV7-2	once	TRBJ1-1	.	CASSLVGGKAFF	TGTGCCAGCAGCTTGGTCGGGGGCAAAGCTTTCTTT
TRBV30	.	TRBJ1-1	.	CAWRDPGGRSTEAFF	TGTGCCTGGAGAGACCCCGGGGGCCGTTCGACTGAAGCTTTCTTT
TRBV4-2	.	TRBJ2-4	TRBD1	CASSENQGAAKNIQYF	TGTGCCAGCAGCGAGAATCAGGGGGCGGCCAAAAACATTCAGTACTTC
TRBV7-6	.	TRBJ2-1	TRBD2	CASSLQTSGSRTEQFF	TGTGCCAGCAGCTTACAGACTAGCGGGAGTAGGACTGAGCAGTTCTTC
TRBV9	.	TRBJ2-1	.	CASSVASRGSYNEQFF	TGTGCCAGCAGCGTAGCGTCCCGGGGCTCCTACAATGAGCAGTTCTTC